This entry lists 9 T cell receptor beta chains sequenced from one sample in a study of blood T cell repertoires in COVID-19. Assay used: immunoSEQ multiplex PCR; TCRdb lists only in-frame clones, some missing. The sample lists roughly 260,000 clones; approximately 90% were seen once. The material sequenced was PBMCs or T cells enriched from blood (not recorded which). The receptors here all came from a human donor in a cohort exposed to, infected with or recovered from COVID-19 (not recorded which). The donor label of this sample is uncertain.

In regard to this clone: Because the CDR3's place on the DNA is in doubt, the DNA is left out and the CDR3 is given as listed by TCRdb. The rearrangement uses TRBV7-9 and TRBJ1-5; the D call in the table, TRBD1, was not verified against the DNA. Germline V gene sequence: CDR1 SEHNR, CDR2 FQNEAQ (reference sequence). Termini included, the CDR3 measures 17 amino acids. The CDR3 spells CASSFGQGRLGHQPQHF.

This clone was detected only once. The chain has TRBV5-1 and TRBJ2-5, with 8 bases identical to TRBD2. The CDR3 is made up of 15 amino acids. V gave up 5 bases and J gave up 2 bases; unmatched junction bases: 8. Germline V gene sequence: CDR1 SGHRS, CDR2 YFSETQ. As DNA, the CDR3 is TGCGCCAGCAGAGAGCGGGGGAGGACTCAAGAGACCCAGTACTTC. It codes for CASRERGRTQETQYF.

The chain links TRBV7-9 to TRBJ2-2; 9 nucleotides match TRBD1. With 3 bases clipped from V and 5 bases from J, the junction kept 4 bases outside the gene matches. The CDR3 covers 15 residues. The V gene's germline CDR1 is SEHNR and CDR2 FQNEAQ (reference sequence). The CDR3 nucleotides read TGTGCCAGCAGCTTTAGGACAGGGGCAACCGGGGAGCTGTTTTTT. It codes for CASSFRTGATGELFF.

The chain is built from TRBV3-1 (or the pseudogene TRBV3-2) and TRBJ2-3, with unresolved D. CDR1 and CDR2 from the germline V gene are LGHDT and YNNKEL (reference sequence). The CDR3 has 13 amino acids. Trimming cost V 1 base and J 5 bases, with 7 bases left between them. CDR3: CASSQGLIDTQYF. For the CDR3, the DNA is TGTGCCAGCAGCCAAGGACTTATAGATACGCAGTATTTT.

This clone was detected only once. The V gene is TRBV6-5, the J gene TRBJ2-7, with D possibly TRBD2 on 5 matching bases. V was cut by 0 bases and J by 6 bases, with 18 bases left in between. Germline values: CDR1 MNHEY, CDR2 SVGAGI. The CDR3 consists of 16 residues. CDR3 residues: CASSYSQTGRVGEQYF. The CDR3 nucleotides read TGTGCCAGCAGTTACTCCCAAACGGGAAGAGTCGGCGAGCAGTACTTC.

This chain joins TRBV19 and TRBJ2-6; 10 nucleotides align to TRBD1. The CDR3 consists of 15 residues. From germline, CDR1 is LNHDA and CDR2 SQIVND (reference sequence). V was clipped by 2 bases and J by 11 bases; unmatched bases: 6. As DNA, the CDR3 is TGTGCCAGTAGTATAAACCCGGGACAGGGGCACGTCCTGACTTTC. Its protein is CASSINPGQGHVLTF.

This clone was observed a single time. The chain has TRBV19 and TRBJ1-4; tentatively, D is TRBD1 (6 bases). Looked up from germline, CDR1 is LNHDA and CDR2 is SQIVND (reference sequence). The CDR3 sequence is 13 residues long. Trimming took 8 bases from V and 6 from J, leaving 13 bases between them. The CDR3: CASADRSHEKLFF. The CDR3 bases are TGTGCCAGTGCCGACAGGAGCCATGAAAAACTGTTTTTT.

This clone appeared a few times. The gene calls are TRBV3-1 (or the pseudogene TRBV3-2) and TRBJ1-1; D not resolved. Germline V lookup: CDR1 LGHDT, CDR2 YNNKEL (reference sequence). CDR3 length: 14 residues. Trimming pared 0 bases from V and 0 bases from J, leaving 5 bases between. In DNA, the CDR3 is TGTGCCAGCAGCCAAGATCATGTGAACACTGAAGCTTTCTTT. Its protein is CASSQDHVNTEAFF.

This chain connects TRBV7-6 to TRBJ2-2, with a possible D match to TRBD1 (6 bases). Between the trimmed V and J ends, which lost 5 bases and 5 bases, there was a span of 18 bases. This CDR3 comprises 16 residues. Germline CDR1 is SGHVS and CDR2 is FNYEAQ. CDR3 sequence reads: CASSPPGVSGTGELFF. The DNA of the CDR3 is TGTGCCAGCAGCCCCCCAGGGGTTTCGGGAACCGGGGAGCTGTTTTTT.